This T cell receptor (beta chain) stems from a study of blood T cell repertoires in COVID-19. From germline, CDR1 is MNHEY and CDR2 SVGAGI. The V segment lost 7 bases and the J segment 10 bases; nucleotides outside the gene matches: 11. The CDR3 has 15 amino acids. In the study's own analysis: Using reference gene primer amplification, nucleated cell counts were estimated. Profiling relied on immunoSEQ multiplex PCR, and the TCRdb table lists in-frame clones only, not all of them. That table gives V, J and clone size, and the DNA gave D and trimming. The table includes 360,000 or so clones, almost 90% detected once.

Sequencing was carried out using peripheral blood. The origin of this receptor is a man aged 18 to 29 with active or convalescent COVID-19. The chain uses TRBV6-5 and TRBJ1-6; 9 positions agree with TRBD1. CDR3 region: CASTAGGTGWSPLHF. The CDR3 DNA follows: TGTGCCAGCACCGCTGGGGGGACAGGGTGGTCACCCCTCCACTTT.